The sequence of this T cell receptor (beta chain) was determined in a study of T cells in Graves' hyperthyroidism and ophthalmopathy. Findings and caveats of the study: Among clonotypes expanded in thyroid above 0.001, most were also found in blood.

RNA transcripts yielded amplified TCR beta CDR3 regions. The HTBI primer set served for first-round RT-PCR of the TCR CDR3. TCRdb called the multiplex PCR reads again in MiXCR, with one record for every CDR3 protein. The sample consists of a few hundred thousand distinct CDR3 sequences, 46% of them appearing once. Germline loops: CDR1 MNHNY, CDR2 SVGAGI (reference sequence). The CDR3 runs 14 residues. As regards this clonotype: The antigen remains undetermined.

Stability of Graves' hyperthyroidism was defined as absent ophthalmopathy progression within 18 months. This receptor was taken from a young woman with Graves' hyperthyroidism. The rearrangement joins TRBV6-6 to TRBJ2-7, with 7 bases aligning to TRBD1. The better agreement between TRBJ2-1 and the DNA end casts doubt on the J call. Sequenced sample: peripheral blood or thyroid tissue (not recorded which). The CDR3 loop reads CASSALQGEWEQFF. For the CDR3, the DNA is TGTGCCAGCAGCGCACTCCAGGGGGAGTGGGAGCAGTTCTTC.